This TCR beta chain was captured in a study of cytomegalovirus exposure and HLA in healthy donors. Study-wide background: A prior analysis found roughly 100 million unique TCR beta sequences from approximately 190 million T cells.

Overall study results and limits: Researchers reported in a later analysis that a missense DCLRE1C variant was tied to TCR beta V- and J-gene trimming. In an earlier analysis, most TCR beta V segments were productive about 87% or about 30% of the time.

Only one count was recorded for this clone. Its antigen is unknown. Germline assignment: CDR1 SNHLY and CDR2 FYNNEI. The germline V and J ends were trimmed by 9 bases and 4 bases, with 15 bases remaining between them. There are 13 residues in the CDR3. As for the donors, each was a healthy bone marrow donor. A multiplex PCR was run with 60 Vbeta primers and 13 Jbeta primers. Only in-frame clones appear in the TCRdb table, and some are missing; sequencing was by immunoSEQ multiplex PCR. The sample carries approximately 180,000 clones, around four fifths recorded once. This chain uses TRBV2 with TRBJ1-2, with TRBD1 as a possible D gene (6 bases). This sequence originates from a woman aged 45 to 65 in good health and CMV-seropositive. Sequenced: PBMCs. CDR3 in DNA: TGTGCCAGTCCGGGGGGGGCCGGCTATGGCTACACCTTC. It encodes CASPGGAGYGYTF.